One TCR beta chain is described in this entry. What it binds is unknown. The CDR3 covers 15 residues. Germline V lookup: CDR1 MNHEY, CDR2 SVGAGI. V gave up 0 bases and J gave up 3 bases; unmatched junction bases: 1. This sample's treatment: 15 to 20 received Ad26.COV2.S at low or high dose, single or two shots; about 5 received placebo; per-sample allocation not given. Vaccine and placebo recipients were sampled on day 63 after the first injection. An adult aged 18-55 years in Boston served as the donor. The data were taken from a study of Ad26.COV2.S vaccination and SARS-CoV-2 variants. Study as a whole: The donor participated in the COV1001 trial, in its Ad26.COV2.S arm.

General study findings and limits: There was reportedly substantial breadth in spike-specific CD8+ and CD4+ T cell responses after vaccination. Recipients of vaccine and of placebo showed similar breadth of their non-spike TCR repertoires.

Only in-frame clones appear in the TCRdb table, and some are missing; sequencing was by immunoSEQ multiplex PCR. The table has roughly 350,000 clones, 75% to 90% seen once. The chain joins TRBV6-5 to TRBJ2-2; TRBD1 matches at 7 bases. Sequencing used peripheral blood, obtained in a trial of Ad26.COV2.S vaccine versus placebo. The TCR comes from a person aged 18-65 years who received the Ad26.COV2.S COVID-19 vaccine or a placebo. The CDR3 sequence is CASSYSTGYTGELFF. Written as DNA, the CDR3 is TGTGCCAGCAGTTACTCGACAGGGTACACCGGGGAGCTGTTTTTT.